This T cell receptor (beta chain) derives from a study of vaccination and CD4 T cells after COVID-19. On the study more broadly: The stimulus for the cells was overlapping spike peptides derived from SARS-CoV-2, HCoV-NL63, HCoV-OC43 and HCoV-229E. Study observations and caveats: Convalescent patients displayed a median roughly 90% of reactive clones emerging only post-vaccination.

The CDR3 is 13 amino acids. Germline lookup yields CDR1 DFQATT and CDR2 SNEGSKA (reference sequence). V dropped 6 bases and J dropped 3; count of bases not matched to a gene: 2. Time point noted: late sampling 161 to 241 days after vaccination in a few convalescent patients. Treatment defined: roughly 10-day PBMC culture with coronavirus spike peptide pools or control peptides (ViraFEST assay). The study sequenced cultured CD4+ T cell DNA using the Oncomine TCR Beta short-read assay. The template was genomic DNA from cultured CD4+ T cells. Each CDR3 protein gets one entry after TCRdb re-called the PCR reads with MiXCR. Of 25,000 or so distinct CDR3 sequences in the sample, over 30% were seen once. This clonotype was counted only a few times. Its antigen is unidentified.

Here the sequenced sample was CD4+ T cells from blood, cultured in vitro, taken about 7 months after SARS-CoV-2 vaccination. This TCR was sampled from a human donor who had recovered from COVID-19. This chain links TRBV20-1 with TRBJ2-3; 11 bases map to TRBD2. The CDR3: CSALAGGTDTQYF. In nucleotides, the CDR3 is TGCAGTGCCTTAGCGGGAGGGACAGATACGCAGTATTTT.